Below are 29 T cell receptor beta chains sequenced from a single sample in a study of patients and donors after allogeneic stem cell transplantation. TCRdb independently ran MiXCR on the RT-PCR reads; one entry per CDR3 protein. Among about 31,000 distinct CDR3 sequences listed, under 7.5% were seen once. Material for sequencing was blood, either unsorted or a sorted T cell fraction (not recorded which). These receptor sequences come from a human donor who was either an allogeneic HSCT recipient or a stem cell or donor lymphocyte infusion donor (not recorded which). It is not recorded whose cells these are; they may come from a transplant donor.

This clonotype was observed a few times. This sequence joins TRBV5-8 and TRBJ2-2; D uncertain. V was trimmed by 0 bases and J by 2 bases, leaving 11 bases between them. The CDR3 loop spans 16 amino acids. CDR1 is SGHTS and CDR2 is YDEGEE in the germline V gene. DNA of the CDR3: TGTGCCAGCAGCTTGGGACACCGGCGAAACACCGGGGAGCTGTTTTTT. Translation gives CASSLGHRRNTGELFF.

This clonotype was picked up many times. The chain employs TRBV11-2 and TRBJ2-4; 15 nucleotides line up with TRBD2. J was trimmed by 3 bases and V by 1 base; bases with no gene match: 4. Germline V lookup: CDR1 SGHAT, CDR2 FQNNGV. This CDR3 contains 18 residues. The CDR3 is CASSLGTSGRAGKNIQYF. The CDR3 DNA follows: TGTGCCAGCAGCTTAGGGACTAGCGGGAGGGCCGGCAAAAACATTCAGTACTTC.

This chain joins TRBV12-3 or TRBV12-4 and TRBJ2-7; D may be TRBD2 (7 bases). V was pared by 3 bases and J by 2 bases, with 8 bases between. The CDR3 extends over 13 amino acids. CDR3 bases: TGTGCCAGCAGTTTGGGGGGGCCCTACGAGCAGTACTTC. Translation gives CASSLGGPYEQYF.

This clonotype was observed at least ten times. This chain connects TRBV12-3 or TRBV12-4 to TRBJ2-1; D is perhaps TRBD1 or TRBD2 (5 bases each). This CDR3 comprises 16 residues. The V end lost 6 bases, the J end lost 4 bases, and 19 bases lay between the germline ends. This chain's CDR3 is CASSPGLGRLYNEQFF. The CDR3 DNA reads TGTGCCAGCAGCCCGGGGCTGGGACGGTTATACAATGAGCAGTTCTTC.

This clonotype was recorded at least ten times. The V call is TRBV19, the J call TRBJ2-3, with unresolved D. CDR1 is LNHDA, CDR2 SQIVND, per germline (reference sequence). The CDR3 length is 14 residues. Trimming stripped 5 bases from V and 6 bases from J, with 15 bases between. CDR3 protein: CASSPTLTLDTQYF. DNA of the CDR3: TGTGCCAGTAGTCCGACGCTGACCCTCGATACGCAGTATTTT.

This clonotype was seen at least ten times. The chain recombines TRBV20-1 with TRBJ1-4; a weak D match, TRBD1 (6 bases). Germline V gene lookup returns CDR1 DFQATT and CDR2 SNEGSKA (reference sequence). The CDR3 loop spans 14 amino acids. With 0 bases removed from V and 10 bases from J, the gap between germline ends came to 15 bases. The CDR3 spells CSAREQGRTTKLFF. CDR3 DNA sequence: TGCAGTGCTAGAGAACAGGGACGCACGACAAAACTGTTTTTT.

The chain joins TRBV20-1 to TRBJ2-1; 7 bases fit TRBD2. The V segment lost 2 bases and the J segment 9 bases; nucleotides outside the gene matches: 7. Germline V gene data show CDR1 as DFQATT and CDR2 as SNEGSKA (reference sequence). This CDR3 is built from 13 residues. The CDR3 region is CSARTGGYGEQFF. The CDR3 DNA follows: TGCAGTGCTAGAACGGGAGGATACGGTGAGCAGTTCTTC.

This clonotype was recorded a few times. This sequence joins TRBV28 and TRBJ2-2; possibly TRBD2 for D (6 bases). The CDR3 runs 13 residues. Germline V gene data show CDR1 as MDHEN and CDR2 as SYDVKM. Trimming pared 10 bases from V and 5 bases from J, leaving 14 bases between. CDR3 sequence (DNA): TGTGCCACCCCGCAGGCGGGGACCGGGGAGCTGTTTTTT. Its protein product is CATPQAGTGELFF.

This clonotype turned up a few times. V usage is TRBV7-3 and J usage is TRBJ2-3, with D tentatively TRBD1 or TRBD2 (5 bases each). The germline V gene has CDR1 SGHTA and CDR2 FQGTGA. Trimming left V 4 bases short and J 1 base short, with 9 bases between. The CDR3 loop spans 14 amino acids. In nucleotides, the CDR3 is TGTGCCAGCAGCTCCCGGGGCCGCACAGATACGCAGTATTTT. Protein sequence: CASSSRGRTDTQYF.

The table lists this clonotype with a few counts. This rearrangement joins TRBV27 to TRBJ1-6; 7 nucleotides align to TRBD1. Unmatched junction bases numbered 12, after V lost 8 bases and J lost 8 bases. The CDR3 is 15 amino acids. The germline CDR1 and CDR2 sequences are MNHEY and SMNVEV (reference sequence). The CDR3 bases are TGTGCCAGCCGGCGTTTGGGACAGTCCCATTCACCCCTCCACTTT. Amino acids: CASRRLGQSHSPLHF.

About this clonotype itself: This may be a read error, as it is one base from a much larger clone. The chain joins TRBV5-6 to TRBJ1-1, with TRBD1 matching 10 bases. The CDR3 totals 13 residues. Trimming cost V 8 bases and J 5 bases; bases outside gene matches: 6. The germline CDR1 and CDR2 sequences are SGHDT and YYEEEE. CDR3 nucleotide sequence: TGTGCCAGAAGCCGGGACAGGGGAACTGAAGCTTTCTTT. It is translated as CARSRDRGTEAFF.

The chain links TRBV11-2 to TRBJ2-1, with a tentative D call TRBD1 (6 bases). Per the germline V gene, CDR1 is SGHAT and CDR2 is FQNNGV. The CDR3 is made up of 12 amino acids. Trimming shortened V by 5 bases and J by 8 bases, and 10 bases separated the two germline ends. This CDR3 is CASSLQGYEQFF. The CDR3 region has the DNA TGTGCCAGCAGCCTACAGGGATATGAGCAGTTCTTC. The entire variable domain, with the rest obtained from reference TRBV11-2 and TRBJ2-1, is as follows: EAGVAQSPRYKIIEKRQSVAFWCNPISGHATLYWYQQILGQGPKLLIQFQNNGVVDDSQLPKDRFSAERLKGVDSTLKIQPAKLEDSAVYLCASSLQGYEQFFGPGTRLTVL.

This clonotype came up many times. The V gene is TRBV29-1, the J gene TRBJ2-7; 7 bases agree with TRBD1. The germline CDR1 and CDR2 sequences are SQVTM and ANQGSEA. Trimming took 3 bases from V and 4 from J; bases not matched to a gene: 9. There are 14 residues in the CDR3. CDR3 bases: TGCAGCGTTGATCTGGGACAGAGTTCTTACGAGCAGTACTTC. This encodes CSVDLGQSSYEQYF.

There are many counts of this clonotype. This chain uses TRBV6-6 with TRBJ2-3, with D tentatively TRBD2 (6 bases). V was cut by 5 bases and J by 5 bases, with 17 bases left in between. The CDR3 is 15 residues long. Germline V lookup: CDR1 MNHNY, CDR2 SVGAGI (reference sequence). CDR3 bases: TGTGCCAGCAGTCGTGGTCCGGGAGTTGAAGATACGCAGTATTTT. It translates to CASSRGPGVEDTQYF.

There are many counts of this clonotype. The chain employs TRBV6-5 and TRBJ1-4; maybe TRBD1 (5 bases). CDR1 is MNHEY and CDR2 is SVGAGI in the germline V gene. The CDR3 length is 14 residues. Trimming left V 6 bases short and J 4 bases short, with 12 bases between. CDR3 sequence: CASSHGGGNEKLFF. CDR3 sequence (DNA): TGTGCCAGCAGCCACGGGGGAGGTAATGAAAAACTGTTTTTT.

This clonotype occurred many times. The rearrangement joins TRBV6-5 to TRBJ1-5, with unresolved D. The germline V gene encodes CDR1 MNHEY and CDR2 SVGAGI. V lost 5 bases and J 6 bases, leaving 14 bases between the germline ends. The CDR3 has 14 amino acids. The CDR3 protein is CASSGLRGGQPQHF. The CDR3 coding sequence is TGTGCCAGCAGTGGTCTGAGAGGTGGTCAGCCCCAGCATTTT.

This clonotype has just a few counts. As DNA, the CDR3 is TGTGCCACCAGCAGAGGGGCCGTACTCACAGATACGCAGTATTTT. This codes for CATSRGAVLTDTQYF. V usage is TRBV15 and J usage is TRBJ2-3; no firm D call. Between the trimmed V and J ends, which lost 1 base and 2 bases, there was a span of 10 bases. The CDR3 length is 15 residues. The germline CDR1 and CDR2 sequences are LNHNV and YYDKDF (reference sequence).

The chain joins TRBV28 to TRBJ2-1; 10 nucleotides agree with TRBD2. CDR3 length equals 15 residues. Germline V gene sequence: CDR1 MDHEN, CDR2 SYDVKM. Trimming cost V 7 bases and J 4 bases; bases outside gene matches: 7. CDR3 region: CASTRLAGLYNEQFF. CDR3 DNA sequence: TGTGCCAGCACCCGACTAGCGGGCCTTTACAATGAGCAGTTCTTC.

This clonotype was detected ten times or more. The chain uses TRBV12-3 or TRBV12-4 and TRBJ1-6; D is undetermined. Trimming stripped 4 bases from V and 7 bases from J, with 5 bases between. The CDR3 has 12 amino acids. The CDR3 region has the DNA TGTGCCAGCAGTTCCCCCAATTCACCCCTCCACTTT. This sequence encodes CASSSPNSPLHF.

This clonotype was counted ten times or more. This chain links TRBV25-1 with TRBJ1-1, with 7 bases lining up with TRBD1. From germline, CDR1 is MGHDK and CDR2 SYGVNS. The CDR3 contains 13 residues. Trimming took 8 bases from V and 0 from J; bases not matched to a gene: 3. The CDR3 spells CASLDRVNTEAFF. The CDR3 DNA sequence: TGTGCCAGCCTTGACAGGGTGAACACTGAAGCTTTCTTT. The full variable domain, with the rest looked up from reference TRBV25-1 and TRBJ1-1, is EADIYQTPRYLVIGTGKKITLECSQTMGHDKMYWYQQDPGMELHLIHYSYGVNSTEKGDLSSESTVSRIRTEHFPLTLESARPSHTSQYLCASLDRVNTEAFFGQGTRLTVV.

The chain uses TRBV18 and TRBJ2-1; 7 nucleotides align to TRBD1. The CDR3 has 15 residues. CDR1 and CDR2 from the germline V gene are KGHSH and LQKENI. Losses at the gene ends were 2 bases for V and 4 bases for J; bases not matched to a gene: 5. The CDR3, as DNA: TGTGCCAGCTCACCATGGCAGGGGGTATACAATGAGCAGTTCTTC. Translated: CASSPWQGVYNEQFF.

This clonotype has a count of ten or more. The V and J genes are TRBV9 and TRBJ2-1; the D is unclear. Germline V gene sequence: CDR1 SGDLS, CDR2 YYNGEE. V was trimmed by 3 bases and J by 2 bases, leaving 12 bases between them. The CDR3 has 15 residues. CDR3 amino acids: CASSDTGRPYNEQFF. The CDR3 nucleotides are TGTGCCAGCAGCGACACCGGACGCCCCTACAATGAGCAGTTCTTC.

This clonotype was counted a few times. In nucleotides, the CDR3 is TGTGCCAGCAGCGGACTAGGACAGGCCGGGACCCAGTACTTC. This sequence encodes CASSGLGQAGTQYF. This chain links TRBV9 with TRBJ2-5, with TRBD1 as a possible D gene (7 bases). Between the trimmed V and J ends, which lost 3 bases and 7 bases, there was a span of 16 bases. CDR1 and CDR2 (germline): SGDLS, YYNGEE. The CDR3 length is 14 residues.

This clonotype was found a few times. V usage is TRBV27 and J usage is TRBJ2-1; 7 bases line up with TRBD2. The CDR3 totals 16 residues. Per the germline V gene, CDR1 is MNHEY and CDR2 is SMNVEV (reference sequence). The trim removed 8 bases at V and 1 base at J, leaving 11 bases unmatched. CDR3 sequence (DNA): TGTGCCAGCTATACTAGCGCGGGAGCATCCTACAATGAGCAGTTCTTC. It encodes CASYTSAGASYNEQFF.

This clonotype was counted at least ten times. The chain has TRBV5-1 and TRBJ1-2; tentative D call: TRBD1 (6 bases). V lost 4 bases and J 0 bases, leaving 19 bases between the germline ends. Per the germline V gene, CDR1 is SGHRS and CDR2 is YFSETQ. This CDR3 is built from 17 residues. The CDR3 nucleotides read TGCGCCAGCAGCCCGGGGAGCGGTACAGGGACTAACTATGGCTACACCTTC. Translation gives CASSPGSGTGTNYGYTF.

The sample holds a few counts of this clonotype. The chain couples TRBV7-9 to TRBJ1-4, with 11 bases identical to TRBD1. Germline lookup yields CDR1 SEHNR and CDR2 FQNEAQ (reference sequence). The junction had 7 bases not matched to a gene; V was cut back by 4 bases and J by 0 bases. The CDR3 sequence is 18 residues long. CDR3 amino acids: CASSSLGTGGTTNEKLFF. CDR3 coding DNA: TGTGCCAGCAGCTCGCTCGGGACAGGGGGAACAACTAATGAAAAACTGTTTTTT. The entire variable domain, with the rest obtained from reference TRBV7-9 and TRBJ1-4, is as follows: DTGVSQNPRHKITKRGQNVTFRCDPISEHNRLYWYRQTLGQGPEFLTYFQNEAQLEKSRLLSDRFSAERPKGSFSTLEIQRTEQGDSAMYLCASSSLGTGGTTNEKLFFGSGTQLSVL.

The chain uses TRBV19 and TRBJ2-7, with D unclear. Germline CDR1 is LNHDA and CDR2 is SQIVND (reference sequence). CDR3 size: 13 residues. With 3 bases removed from V and 2 bases from J, the gap between germline ends came to 8 bases. The CDR3 protein is CASSISPAYEQYF. CDR3 DNA: TGTGCCAGTAGTATTTCCCCAGCCTACGAGCAGTACTTC.

This chain connects TRBV18 to TRBJ2-3, with unresolved D. The CDR3 has 14 residues. Trimming took 3 bases from V and 2 from J, leaving 9 bases between them. Germline V gene sequence: CDR1 KGHSH, CDR2 LQKENI. CDR3: CASSPDHSTDTQYF. The CDR3 nucleotides are TGTGCCAGCTCACCGGACCACTCCACAGATACGCAGTATTTT.

V is TRBV6-5 and J is TRBJ2-5; D not resolved. This CDR3 contains 14 residues. V gave up 5 bases and J gave up 6 bases, with 16 bases separating them. Germline V gives CDR1 MNHEY, CDR2 SVGAGI. The chain's CDR3 is CASSKTRARQTQYF. CDR3 sequence (DNA): TGTGCCAGCAGTAAGACAAGGGCCAGACAGACCCAGTACTTC.